Presented here are 10 T cell receptor beta chains from one specimen sequenced in a study of blood T cell repertoires in COVID-19. The table came from immunoSEQ multiplex PCR; TCRdb's copy has only in-frame clones and leaves some out. The sample lists some 30,000 clones; 85% were seen once. Sequencing used peripheral blood. These receptors all come from a man aged 55-75 years with active COVID-19.

This clone was detected once. The chain is built from TRBV27 and TRBJ2-2, with 8 positions matching TRBD1. The CDR3 is made up of 17 amino acids. Germline CDR1 reads MNHEY; CDR2 reads SMNVEV (reference sequence). V was pared by 6 bases and J by 4 bases, with 13 bases of the junction left unmatched. The CDR3 nucleotides are TGTGCCAGCAGCCCTAAACCCGGGACAGGAGTCACCGGGGAGCTGTTTTTT. It yields the protein CASSPKPGTGVTGELFF.

This chain connects TRBV18 to TRBJ1-5, with a possible D match to TRBD1 (6 bases). From germline, CDR1 is KGHSH and CDR2 LQKENI. V shed 3 bases and J shed 7 bases, with 16 bases lying between them. The CDR3 sequence is 15 residues long. CDR3 residues: CASSPTGTLTQPQHF. CDR3 nucleotides: TGTGCCAGCTCACCCACCGGGACACTAACACAGCCCCAGCATTTT.

The gene calls are TRBV6-5 and TRBJ2-7; possible D gene TRBD1, 6 bases. Trimming took off 6 bases at V and 4 bases at J, with 13 bases between the two ends. The CDR3 is 13 amino acids. Germline lookup yields CDR1 MNHEY and CDR2 SVGAGI. The CDR3 region has the DNA TGTGCCAGCAGCAGACAGGCCCGATACGAGCAGTACTTC. It codes for CASSRQARYEQYF.

The chain employs TRBV5-1 and TRBJ1-2; D is uncertain. Trimming removed 0 bases at V and 4 bases at J, with 13 bases between. This CDR3 contains 15 residues. CDR1 and CDR2 (germline): SGHRS, YFSETQ. The CDR3 nucleotides are TGCGCCAGCAGCTTGGCCGCGGGCCCTGGCTATGGCTACACCTTC. Its protein is CASSLAAGPGYGYTF.

The rearrangement joins TRBV10-1 to TRBJ2-3; weak D call: TRBD2 (7 bases). This CDR3 has 14 residues. V lost 3 bases, J lost 6 bases, and 13 bases lay in between. CDR1 and CDR2 (germline): WNHNN, SYGVQD (reference sequence). The CDR3 DNA reads as TGCGCCAGCAGTGACGGGGGGCTGGGTGATACGCAGTATTTT. The encoded protein is CASSDGGLGDTQYF.

This chain links TRBV4-2 with TRBJ1-1; possible D gene TRBD1, 6 bases. The CDR3 has 14 residues. Germline CDR1 is LGHNA and CDR2 is YNFKEQ. Trimming shortened V by 8 bases and J by 4 bases, and 17 bases separated the two germline ends. The CDR3: CASGRGGRSTEAFF. The CDR3 nucleotides read TGTGCCAGCGGAAGAGGGGGAAGGAGCACTGAAGCTTTCTTT.

The chain couples TRBV20-1 to TRBJ1-5; 9 nucleotides match TRBD1. CDR3 size: 11 residues. J lost 11 bases, V lost 8 bases, and 7 bases had no gene match. Germline CDR1 DFQATT, CDR2 SNEGSKA (reference sequence). CDR3 in DNA: TGCAGTACGGGACAGGGAGGGACCCAGCATTTT. This translates into CSTGQGGTQHF.

The chain combines TRBV9 with TRBJ2-5, with D tentatively TRBD2 (6 bases). Trimming cost V 2 bases and J 3 bases, with 11 bases left between them. The CDR3 loop spans 14 amino acids. In germline, CDR1 is SGDLS, CDR2 YYNGEE. The CDR3 DNA follows: TGTGCCAGCAGCGTGGGGATAGCGGAAGAGACCCAGTACTTC. Its translation: CASSVGIAEETQYF.

This clone appeared a single time. The V gene is TRBV7-3, the J gene TRBJ2-1; 9 bases are shared with TRBD2. The J segment lost 7 bases and the V segment lost 3 bases, leaving 13 bases of the junction unmatched. The CDR3 has 17 residues. Germline CDR1 SGHTA, CDR2 FQGTGA. The CDR3 reads CASSLLITTTSGNEQFF. CDR3 sequence (DNA): TGTGCCAGCAGCTTGCTCATAACTACGACTAGCGGTAATGAGCAGTTCTTC.

CDR3 amino acids: CASSLGLTAEETQYF. The DNA for the CDR3 is TGTGCCAGCAGCTTAGGATTAACAGCTGAAGAGACCCAGTACTTC. The rearrangement links TRBV11-2 to TRBJ2-5; no clear D. Germline V gene sequence: CDR1 SGHAT, CDR2 FQNNGV. The CDR3 loop spans 15 amino acids. Trimming took off 1 base at V and 3 bases at J, with 12 bases between the two ends.